Here is one T cell receptor beta chain with its context. Its antigen is not known. These data come from a study of cytomegalovirus exposure and HLA in healthy donors. The study's findings and limits: Later genetic work tied a missense DCLRE1C variant to beta-chain V and J trimming.

Germline CDR1 is SGHRS and CDR2 is YFSETQ. The length of the CDR3 is 15 residues. J was trimmed by 2 bases and V by 4 bases; bases with no gene match: 4. Vbeta (60) and Jbeta (13) primers were used in the PCR. Generated by immunoSEQ multiplex PCR, the TCRdb table keeps only in-frame clones and is missing some. The table has some 84,000 clones, 78% seen once. This receptor was taken from a male donor in good health and CMV-seropositive. Sequencing input: PBMCs. V gene TRBV5-1 combines with J gene TRBJ2-5; 11 bases agree with TRBD2. The CDR3 DNA reads as TGCGCCAGCAGCCAGGGGACTAGCGGACAAGAGACCCAGTACTTC. It encodes CASSQGTSGQETQYF. Looking up the rest from reference TRBV5-1 and TRBJ2-5 gives the full variable domain: KAGVTQTPRYLIKTRGQQVTLSCSPISGHRSVSWYQQTPGQGLQFLFEYFSETQRNKGNFPGRFSGRQFSNSRSEMNVSTLELGDSALYLCASSQGTSGQETQYFGPGTRLLVL.